Sequencing of this T cell receptor (beta chain) was carried out in a study of monozygotic twins with inflammatory bowel disease. TCRdb reanalyzed the 5' RACE reads and collapses them to one entry per CDR3 protein, without DNA. With approximately 400,000 distinct CDR3 sequences in the sample, the ten largest clones hold 2% to 3%. This CDR3 contains 14 residues. CDR1 and CDR2 from the germline V gene are MDHEN and SYDVKM. Sequenced: blood. The chain links TRBV28 to TRBJ2-5; TCRdb picks TRBD2, but there is no DNA to check that call. This receptor was obtained from a human donor with ulcerative colitis or Crohn's disease, or a healthy co-twin of an affected twin (not recorded which). CDR3: CATGLAAYQETQYF.